This TCR beta chain was identified in a study of T cells in Graves' hyperthyroidism and ophthalmopathy. Amplification yielded TCR beta CDR3 regions, with RNA transcripts as the source. The HTBI primer set was used in a first-round RT-PCR of the TCR CDR3. TCRdb reprocessed the multiplex PCR reads via MiXCR and lists one record per CDR3 protein. Of 550,000 to 850,000 distinct CDR3 sequences listed, 15% to 20% are singletons. Germline V gene data show CDR1 as MNHEY and CDR2 as SVGEGT. The CDR3 loop spans 15 amino acids. V lost 5 bases, J lost 3 bases, and 7 bases stayed unmatched. Material for sequencing was blood. The receptor was isolated from a woman aged 45-65 years with Graves' hyperthyroidism that later progressed to Graves' ophthalmopathy. The chain combines TRBV6-2 or TRBV6-3 with TRBJ2-7; 10 bases agree with TRBD2. The CDR3 loop reads CASSPLAGVVYEQYF. CDR3 DNA: TGTGCCAGCAGTCCTCTAGCGGGGGTCGTCTACGAGCAGTACTTC.